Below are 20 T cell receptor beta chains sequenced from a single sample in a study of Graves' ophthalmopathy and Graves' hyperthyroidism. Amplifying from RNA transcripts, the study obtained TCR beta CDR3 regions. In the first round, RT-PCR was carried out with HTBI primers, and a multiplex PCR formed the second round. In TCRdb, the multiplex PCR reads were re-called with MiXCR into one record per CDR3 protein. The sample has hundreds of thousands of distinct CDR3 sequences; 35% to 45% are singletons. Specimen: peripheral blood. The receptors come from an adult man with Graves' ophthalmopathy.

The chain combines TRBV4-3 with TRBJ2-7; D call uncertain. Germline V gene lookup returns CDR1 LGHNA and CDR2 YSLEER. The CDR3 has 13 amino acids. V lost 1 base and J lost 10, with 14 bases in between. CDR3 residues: CASSQGILSRQYF. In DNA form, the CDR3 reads TGCGCCAGCAGCCAAGGGATCCTGTCGCGCCAGTACTTC.

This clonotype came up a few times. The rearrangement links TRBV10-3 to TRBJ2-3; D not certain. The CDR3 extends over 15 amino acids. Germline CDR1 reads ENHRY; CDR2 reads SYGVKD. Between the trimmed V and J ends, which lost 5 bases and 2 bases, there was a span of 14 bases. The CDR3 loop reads CAISSLGGATDTQYF. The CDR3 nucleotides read TGTGCCATCAGTTCACTGGGCGGAGCCACAGATACGCAGTATTTT.

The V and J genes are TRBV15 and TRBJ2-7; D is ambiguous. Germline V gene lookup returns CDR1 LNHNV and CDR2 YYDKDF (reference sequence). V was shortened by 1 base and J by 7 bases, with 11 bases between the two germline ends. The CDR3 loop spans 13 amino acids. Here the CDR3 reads CATSRVPEPEQYF. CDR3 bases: TGTGCCACCAGCAGAGTACCGGAGCCTGAGCAGTACTTC.

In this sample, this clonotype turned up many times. CDR3 loop: CASSVVPGNEKLFF. CDR3 DNA: TGTGCCAGCAGCGTAGTCCCAGGGAATGAAAAACTGTTTTTT. The gene calls are TRBV9 and TRBJ1-4, with D tentatively TRBD1 (5 bases). V dropped 0 bases and J dropped 5 bases, with 8 bases sitting between them. CDR3 length: 14 amino acids. Germline CDR1 SGDLS, CDR2 YYNGEE.

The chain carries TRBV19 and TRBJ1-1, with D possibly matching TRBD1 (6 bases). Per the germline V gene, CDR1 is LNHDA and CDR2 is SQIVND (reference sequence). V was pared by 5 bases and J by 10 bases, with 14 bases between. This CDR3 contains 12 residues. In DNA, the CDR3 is TGTGCCAGTAGTCCCCCCGGGGGGGCAGCTTTCTTT. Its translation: CASSPPGGAAFF.

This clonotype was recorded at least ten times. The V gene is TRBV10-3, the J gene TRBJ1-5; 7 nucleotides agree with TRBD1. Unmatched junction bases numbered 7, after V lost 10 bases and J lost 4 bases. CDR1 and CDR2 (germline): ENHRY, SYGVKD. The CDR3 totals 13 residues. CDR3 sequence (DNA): TGTGCCAGTACTACGACAGGGAATCAGCCCCAGCATTTT. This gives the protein CASTTTGNQPQHF.

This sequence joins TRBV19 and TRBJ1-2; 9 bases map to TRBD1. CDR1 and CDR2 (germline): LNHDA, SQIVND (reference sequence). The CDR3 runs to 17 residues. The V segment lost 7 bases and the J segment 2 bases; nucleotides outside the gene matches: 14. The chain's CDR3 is CASKTTGGKSKNYGYTF. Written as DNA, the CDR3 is TGTGCCAGTAAGACGACAGGGGGTAAATCTAAGAACTATGGCTACACCTTC. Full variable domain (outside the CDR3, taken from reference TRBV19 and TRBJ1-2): DGGITQSPKYLFRKEGQNVTLSCEQNLNHDAMYWYRQDPGQGLRLIYYSQIVNDFQKGDIAEGYSVSREKKESFPLTVTSAQKNPTAFYLCASKTTGGKSKNYGYTFGSGTRLTVV.

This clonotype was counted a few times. CDR3 bases: TGCGCCAGCAGCCAAGTCATTACAGCTTATAGCAATCAGCCCCAGCATTTT. The encoded protein is CASSQVITAYSNQPQHF. The chain couples TRBV4-3 to TRBJ1-5; D not resolved. Looked up from germline, CDR1 is LGHNA and CDR2 is YSLEER. Trimming cost V 1 base and J 0 bases, with 13 bases left between them. The CDR3 is 17 amino acids.

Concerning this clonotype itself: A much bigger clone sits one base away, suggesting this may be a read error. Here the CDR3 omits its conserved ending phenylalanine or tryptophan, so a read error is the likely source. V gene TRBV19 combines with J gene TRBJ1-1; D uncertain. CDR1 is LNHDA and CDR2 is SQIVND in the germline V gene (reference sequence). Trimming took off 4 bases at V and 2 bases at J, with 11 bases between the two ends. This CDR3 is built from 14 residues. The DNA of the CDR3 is TGTGCCAGTAGTACAGAAGTCACAAACACTGAAGCTTTCCTT. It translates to CASSTEVTNTEAFL.

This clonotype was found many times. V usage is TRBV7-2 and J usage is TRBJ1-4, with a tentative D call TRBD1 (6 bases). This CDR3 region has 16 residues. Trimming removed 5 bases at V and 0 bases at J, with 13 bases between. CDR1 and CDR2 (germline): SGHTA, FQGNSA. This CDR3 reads CASSTGTLATNEKLFF. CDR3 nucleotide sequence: TGTGCCAGCAGCACCGGGACACTTGCAACTAATGAAAAACTGTTTTTT.

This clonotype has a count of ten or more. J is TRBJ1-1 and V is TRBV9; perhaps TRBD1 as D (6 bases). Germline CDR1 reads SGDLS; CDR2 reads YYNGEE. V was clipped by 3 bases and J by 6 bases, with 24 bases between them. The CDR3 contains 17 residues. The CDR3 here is CASSGKEGMDRAAEAFF. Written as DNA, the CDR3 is TGTGCCAGCAGCGGGAAGGAAGGCATGGACAGAGCGGCTGAAGCTTTCTTT. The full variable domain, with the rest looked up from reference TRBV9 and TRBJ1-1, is DSGVTQTPKHLITATGQRVTLRCSPRSGDLSVYWYQQSLDQGLQFLIQYYNGEERAKGNILERFSAQQFPDLHSELNLSSLELGDSALYFCASSGKEGMDRAAEAFFGQGTRLTVV.

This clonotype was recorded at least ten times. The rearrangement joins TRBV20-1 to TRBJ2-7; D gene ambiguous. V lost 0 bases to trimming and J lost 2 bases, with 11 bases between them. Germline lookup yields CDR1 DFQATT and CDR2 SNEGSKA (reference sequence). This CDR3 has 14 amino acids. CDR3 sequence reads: CSARDQLGTYEQYF. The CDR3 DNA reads TGCAGTGCTAGAGATCAACTCGGAACCTACGAGCAGTACTTC.

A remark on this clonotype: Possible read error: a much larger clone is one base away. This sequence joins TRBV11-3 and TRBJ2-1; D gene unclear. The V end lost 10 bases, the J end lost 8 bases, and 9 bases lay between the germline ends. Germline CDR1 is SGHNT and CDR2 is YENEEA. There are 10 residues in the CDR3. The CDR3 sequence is CATPPHEQFF. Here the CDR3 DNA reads TGTGCCACCCCTCCCCATGAGCAGTTCTTC.

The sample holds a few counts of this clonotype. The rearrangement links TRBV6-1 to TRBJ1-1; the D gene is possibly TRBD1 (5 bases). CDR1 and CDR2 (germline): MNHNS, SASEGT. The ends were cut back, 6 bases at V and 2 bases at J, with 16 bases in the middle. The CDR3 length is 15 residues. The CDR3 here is CASSQHLGGNTEAFF. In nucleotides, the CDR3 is TGTGCCAGCAGCCAACATTTGGGGGGAAACACTGAAGCTTTCTTT.

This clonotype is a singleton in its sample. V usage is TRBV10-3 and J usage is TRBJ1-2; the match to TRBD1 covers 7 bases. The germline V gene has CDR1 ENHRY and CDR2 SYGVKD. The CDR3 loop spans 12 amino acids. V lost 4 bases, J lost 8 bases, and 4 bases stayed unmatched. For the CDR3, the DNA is TGTGCCATCAGTGCGGACAGGATCGGCTACACCTTC. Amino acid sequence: CAISADRIGYTF.

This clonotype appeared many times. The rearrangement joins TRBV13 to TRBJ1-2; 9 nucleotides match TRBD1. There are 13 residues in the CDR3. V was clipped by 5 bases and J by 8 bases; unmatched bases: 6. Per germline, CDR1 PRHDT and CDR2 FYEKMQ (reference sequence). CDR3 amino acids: CASSVGTGKGYTF. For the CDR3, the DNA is TGTGCCAGCAGCGTGGGGACAGGGAAAGGCTACACCTTC.

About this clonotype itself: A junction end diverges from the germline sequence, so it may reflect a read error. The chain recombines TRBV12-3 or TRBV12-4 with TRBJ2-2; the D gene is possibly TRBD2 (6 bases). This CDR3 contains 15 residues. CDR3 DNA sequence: TGTGCCAGCAGTTCCTTGGACGGATTCTCCGGGGGGCTGTTTTTT. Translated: CASSSLDGFSGGLFF.

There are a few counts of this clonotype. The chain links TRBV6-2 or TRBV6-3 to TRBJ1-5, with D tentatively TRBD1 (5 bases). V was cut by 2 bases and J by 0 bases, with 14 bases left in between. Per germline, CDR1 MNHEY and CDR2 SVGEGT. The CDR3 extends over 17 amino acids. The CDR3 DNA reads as TGTGCCAGCAGTTACGGGCGACTCAGGGATAGCAATCAGCCCCAGCATTTT. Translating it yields CASSYGRLRDSNQPQHF.

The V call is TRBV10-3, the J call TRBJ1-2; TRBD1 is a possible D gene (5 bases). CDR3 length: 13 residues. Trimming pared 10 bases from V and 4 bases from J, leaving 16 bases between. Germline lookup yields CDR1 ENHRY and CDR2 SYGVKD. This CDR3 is CASRSGRSYGYTF. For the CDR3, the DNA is TGTGCCAGCAGATCGGGGCGGTCCTATGGCTACACCTTC.

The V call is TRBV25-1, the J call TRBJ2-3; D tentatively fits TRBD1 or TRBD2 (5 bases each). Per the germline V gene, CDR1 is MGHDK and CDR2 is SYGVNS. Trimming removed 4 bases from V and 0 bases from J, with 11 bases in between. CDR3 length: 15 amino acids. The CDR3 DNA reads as TGTGCCAGCAGTGTCGGGGCCGTTAGCACAGATACGCAGTATTTT. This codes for CASSVGAVSTDTQYF.